This T cell receptor (beta chain) was retrieved from a study of identical twins. Whole-study results and caveats: A lower insertion count was a feature of abundant cord blood beta clonotypes, with no such feature in memory repertoires.

The CDR3 totals 13 residues. Germline V CDR1 and CDR2: SGHTA, FQGNSA. Trimming took off 1 base at V and 9 bases at J, with 10 bases between the two ends. Donors were all healthy Caucasians. TCRdb analysed the 5' RACE reads with MiXCR anew, one entry per CDR3 protein. The sample lists around 960,000 distinct CDR3 sequences; 9% to 15% were seen once. This clonotype occurred a few times. Its antigen is as yet unknown. The sample was also linked to a second study, of yellow fever vaccine responses in identical twins. That paper adds: Twins showed a vaccine T cell response that reportedly seemed partly convergent, partly personalized.

The sample was PBMCs. This chain connects TRBV7-2 to TRBJ2-4, with D perhaps TRBD2 (6 bases). This receptor was taken from a woman between 18 and 30 years old in good health. The CDR3 DNA sequence: TGTGCCAGCAGCTTAGGTAGCGGTAGCATTCAGTACTTC. It encodes CASSLGSGSIQYF.